The 3 T cell receptor beta chains in this list originate from one sample, sequenced in a study of shared clonotypes between healthy human individuals. TCRdb's copy holds only in-frame clones and misses some; the assay was immunoSEQ multiplex PCR. The top ten hold about 1.5% of the sample, which has around 2.1 million clones, about 92% seen once. As defined, naive CD8 cells were CD45RO-negative and positively selected for CCR7, with terminally differentiated effector memory CD45RA+ cells excluded. Sample: naive CD8+ T cells from PBMCs. All receptors derive from a man aged 18 to 35 in good health. Some clones in this sample may be carry-over from other donors' samples.

The chain is built from TRBV20-1 and TRBJ2-7; no clear D. The ends were cut back, 2 bases at V and 0 bases at J, with 2 bases in the middle. The length of the CDR3 is 11 residues. Germline V lookup: CDR1 DFQATT, CDR2 SNEGSKA (reference sequence). CDR3 sequence reads: CSARRSYEQYF. Written as DNA, the CDR3 is TGCAGTGCTAGACGCTCCTACGAGCAGTACTTC.

This chain joins TRBV10-3 and TRBJ2-5, with 9 bases identical to TRBD2. Unmatched junction bases numbered 7, after V lost 0 bases and J lost 2 bases. The CDR3 loop spans 17 amino acids. CDR1 is ENHRY, CDR2 SYGVKD, per germline. The CDR3 nucleotides read TGTGCCATCAGTGAGTCGTTGGCGGGAGGGCGACAAGAGACCCAGTACTTC. Translating it yields CAISESLAGGRQETQYF.

The rearrangement links TRBV7-6 to TRBJ2-7; the D is unclear. This CDR3 has 13 amino acids. Deletions cut 0 bases from V and 6 bases from J, with 9 bases between. Looked up from germline, CDR1 is SGHVS and CDR2 is FNYEAQ. The CDR3 DNA follows: TGTGCCAGCAGCTTAGCCGAACACGGCGAGCAGTACTTC. It encodes CASSLAEHGEQYF.